The present entry profiles one T cell receptor beta chain with its context. The antigen is unknown. This record belongs to a study of T cell responses to AZD1222 COVID-19 vaccine. General study results and limits: Nearly half of spike-specific TCRs reportedly go after variant regions that carry no mutations. Following two doses of AZD1222, Spike-specific TCR breadth and depth rose. Sampling captured repertoires only after the peak T cell response.

Profiled with immunoSEQ multiplex PCR; TCRdb holds only in-frame clones, not every one. The sample holds 150,000 or so clones, around 90% seen once. CDR1 is SGHKS, CDR2 YYEKEE, per germline (reference sequence). The CDR3 sequence is 16 residues long. The V and J ends lost 2 bases and 5 bases respectively, with 19 bases between them. The V gene is TRBV5-5, the J gene TRBJ2-5; possible D gene TRBD2, 6 bases. The input for sequencing was peripheral blood, taken on day 0 of AZD1222 vaccination. This sequence was found in an adult in good health. The CDR3 DNA reads TGTGCCAGCAGCTTATTACCGGGAGCGCAAGGGGAGACCCAGTACTTC. Translating it yields CASSLLPGAQGETQYF.